This is a list of T cell receptor beta chains from one sample in a study of STAT5B mutations in CD4+ large granular lymphocyte leukemia. Here immunoSEQ multiplex PCR was the method, and the copy in TCRdb shows in-frame clones only, minus some. Among 37,000 or so clones listed, roughly 80% were seen once. Sequencing was carried out using CD4+ T cells from blood buffy coats. These receptors came from a human donor in good health. CDR3s include the opening cysteine and the closing phenylalanine or tryptophan. D genes are given only for firm matches. A clone size is listed for some rows: how often the clone was seen (once, few, many), or a class if it is expanded.

>TRBV7-2|TRBJ2-3|TRBD2|-
TGTGCCAGCAGCCCCCAGGGGGGTAGCGGGAGGTGGGGAAGAGATACGCAGTATTTT
CASSPQGGSGRWGRDTQYF
>TRBV13|TRBJ2-1|-|-
TGTGCCAGCAGCTTAGGGACGCCTCCTTACAATGAGCAGTTCTTC
CASSLGTPPYNEQFF
>TRBV7-9|TRBJ2-1|-|-
TGTGCCAGCAGCCCCCACAGGCCGGGGAATGAGCAGTTCTTC
CASSPHRPGNEQFF
>TRBV29-1|TRBJ1-3|-|-
TGCAGCGTCCTAGGGTTAGCTGGAAACACCATATATTTT
CSVLGLAGNTIYF
>TRBV6-1|TRBJ2-5|TRBD1|-
TGTGCCAGCAGTGAAGCCCTCGACAGGGAGGAGACCCAGTACTTC
CASSEALDREETQYF
>TRBV23-1|TRBJ2-3|-|-
TGCGCCAGCAGTCAATCGTTCAATTTGGGGGTTTGCAAAGATACGCAGTATTTT
CASSQSFNLGVCKDTQYF
>TRBV14|TRBJ2-5|-|-
TGTGCCAGCAGCCAAGACTGGACAGTGGGTTGGGACTTC
CASSQDWTVGWDF
>TRBV7-6|TRBJ2-1|TRBD2|-
TGTGCCAGCAGCCGACTAGCGGGGGGCGGAAATGAGCAGTTCTTC
CASSRLAGGGNEQFF
>TRBV5-1|TRBJ2-1|-|-
TGCGCCAGCAGCACGGGACAAACGTACAATGAGCAGTTCTTC
CASSTGQTYNEQFF
>TRBV20-1|TRBJ2-1|-|-
TGCAGTGCTAGGTGGCGCGAGGAGCAGTTCTTC
CSARWREEQFF
>TRBV7-2|TRBJ1-5|TRBD1|-
TGTGCCAGCAGCCGGACAGGGGGCTCGGGCAATCAGCCCCAGCATTTT
CASSRTGGSGNQPQHF
>TRBV30|TRBJ1-5|-|-
TGTGCCTGGAGTGTAGCCACAGATCAGCCCCAGCATTTT
CAWSVATDQPQHF
>TRBV6-1|TRBJ1-1|TRBD1|-
TGTGCCAGCAGTGACCCCGGACAGGGACATGACACTGAAGCTTTCTTT
CASSDPGQGHDTEAFF
>TRBV27|TRBJ1-3|-|-
TGTGCCAGCAGTTTAAGGGGGAACACCATATATTTT
CASSLRGNTIYF
>TRBV28|TRBJ2-1|TRBD2|few
TGTGCCAGCACCCTAGAAGGGACTAGCAATAGTGAGCAGTTCTTC
CASTLEGTSNSEQFF
>TRBV18|TRBJ2-7|-|-
TGTGCCAGCTCACCCGGGATCCAAGATGGTAGCTCCTACGAGCAGTACTTC
CASSPGIQDGSSYEQYF
>TRBV30|TRBJ2-5|-|once
TGTGCCTGGAGTGGGACAGCTAAAGAGACCCAGTACTTC
CAWSGTAKETQYF
>TRBV6-4|TRBJ2-3|-|-
TGTGCCAGCAGTGACTTGAGGTCTAGCACAGATACGCAGTATTTT
CASSDLRSSTDTQYF
>TRBV19|TRBJ1-5|-|-
TGTGCAAGTAGATCCGGGGATAGCAATCAGCCCCAGCATTTT
CASRSGDSNQPQHF
>TRBV5-1|TRBJ2-7|-|-
TGCGCCAGCAGCAAGGGACCTATTTACGAGCAGTACTTC
CASSKGPIYEQYF
>TRBV12-5|TRBJ1-2|-|-
TGTGCTAGTGGTTTCCATTCTACGGACAATACGGGAGGCTACACCTTC
CASGFHSTDNTGGYTF
>TRBV11-3|TRBJ2-7|TRBD2|-
TGTGCCAGCAGCTTAGGTAGCGGGGGGCCCTACGAGCAGTACTTC
CASSLGSGGPYEQYF
>TRBV30|TRBJ1-5|TRBD1|-
TGTGCCTGGAGTGTACTGGGACAGTTTAATCAGCCCCAGCATTTT
CAWSVLGQFNQPQHF
>TRBV27|TRBJ1-1|-|-
TGTGCCAGCAAGCGGGGAGTTGGCACTGAAGCTTTCTTT
CASKRGVGTEAFF
>TRBV28|TRBJ2-3|TRBD2|-
TGTGCCAGCACTACCTTAGCGGGAGGGAGACAGACAGATACGCAGTATTTT
CASTTLAGGRQTDTQYF
>TRBV9|TRBJ1-5|TRBD1|-
TGTGCCAGCAGCGTCGGACAGGGGGCCAACGGCAATCAGCCCCAGCATTTT
CASSVGQGANGNQPQHF
>TRBV7-2|TRBJ2-4|TRBD2|-
TGTGCCAGCAGCCGGGACTACCCGAACATTCAGTACTTC
CASSRDYPNIQYF
>TRBV4-3|TRBJ1-2|-|-
TGCGCCAGCAGCCATACTCCCCCTCTGGATGGCTACACCTTC
CASSHTPPLDGYTF
>TRBV14|TRBJ2-3|-|-
TGTGCCAGCAGCCGCCAGGGTAGCACAGATACGCAGTATTTT
CASSRQGSTDTQYF
>TRBV10-3|TRBJ1-2|TRBD1|-
TGTGCCATCAGCGGACAGGTCGGGGGCTACACCTTC
CAISGQVGGYTF
>TRBV29-1|TRBJ2-3|TRBD2|-
TGCAGCGTCCAAGCGGGAGGGGTTGGCACAGATACGCAGTATTTT
CSVQAGGVGTDTQYF
>TRBV6-6|TRBJ2-2|-|-
TGTGCCGGCAGTTACCACGTCACCGGGGAGCTGTTTTTT
CAGSYHVTGELFF
>TRBV25-1|TRBJ2-3|-|-
TGTGCCAGCAGTGATCCCCCCGGAGGCACAGATACGCAGTATTTT
CASSDPPGGTDTQYF
>TRBV5-6|TRBJ2-7|-|once
TGTGCCAGCAGCTTCAAGTTGAGCTCCTACGAGCAGTACTTC
CASSFKLSSYEQYF
>TRBV2|TRBJ2-7|-|-
TGTGCCAGCAGCCTAAATCCCGGACAGCAATACGAGCAGTACTTC
CASSLNPGQQYEQYF
>TRBV6-4|TRBJ2-1|TRBD2|-
TGTGCCAGCAGCGACCTCCCCAGCGGGGCCAATGAGCAGTTCTTC
CASSDLPSGANEQFF
>TRBV14|TRBJ1-6|TRBD1|few
TGTGCCAGCAGCCAAGGGGACAGGGGAACATCACCCCTCCACTTT
CASSQGDRGTSPLHF
>TRBV27|TRBJ1-1|TRBD1|once
TGTGCCAGCCGGGGGCAGGGGGCCTCTGAAGCTTTCTTT
CASRGQGASEAFF
>TRBV19|TRBJ2-2|TRBD2|once
TGTGCCAGTAATAACCTCGGGGGGGCAACCGGGGAGCTGTTTTTT
CASNNLGGATGELFF
>TRBV19|TRBJ1-4|-|-
TGTGCCAGTAGACCTCCTTCATTGGAGGGTGAAAAACTGTTTTTT
CASRPPSLEGEKLFF
>TRBV25-1|TRBJ1-5|-|-
TGTGCCAGCAGTGACGGCAGTTATAGCAATCAGCCCCAGCATTTT
CASSDGSYSNQPQHF
>TRBV14|TRBJ2-1|-|-
TGTGCCAGCAGCCAAGATAGGATGGGCTCCTACAATGAGCAGTTCTTC
CASSQDRMGSYNEQFF
>TRBV6-4|TRBJ1-3|TRBD1|-
TGTGCCAGCAGTGACTCGGACAGGGTTTCTGGAAACACCATATATTTT
CASSDSDRVSGNTIYF
>TRBV2|TRBJ2-1|-|-
TGTGCCAGCAGTCAACGAAGAGATTACAATGAGCAGTTCTTC
CASSQRRDYNEQFF
>TRBV29-1|TRBJ2-3|TRBD2|-
TGCAGCGTTGGGGCGGGAGCGGGACGAGATACGCAGTATTTT
CSVGAGAGRDTQYF
>TRBV10-3|TRBJ2-2|-|-
TGTGCCATCAGTGACCCGAAAACAGGGGACTCCCAGTTAAGCGGGGAGCTGTTTTTT
CAISDPKTGDSQLSGELFF
>TRBV7-2|TRBJ2-5|TRBD1|-
TGTGCCAGCAGCGGAACAGGGGGCAGAGAGACCCAGTACTTC
CASSGTGGRETQYF